Following are 21 T cell receptor beta chains from one sample sequenced in a study of tumor-infiltrating lymphocytes in localized non-small cell lung cancer. This table comes from immunoSEQ multiplex PCR, and its TCRdb copy is limited to in-frame clones, with some not included. The data show over 7,500 clones, with roughly 70% seen just once and approximately 15% held by the top ten. The sequencing sample was made of lung tumor tissue. Receptors were obtained from a human donor with non-small cell lung cancer.

V usage is TRBV11-2 and J usage is TRBJ1-2; weak D call: TRBD1 (5 bases). Germline loops: CDR1 SGHAT, CDR2 FQNNGV. The CDR3 is 17 residues long. Trimming took off 0 bases at V and 2 bases at J, with 16 bases between the two ends. CDR3 nucleotides: TGTGCCAGCAGCTTAGATTCCGCCCCGTGGGGGAACTATGGCTACACCTTC. Its protein product is CASSLDSAPWGNYGYTF. The complete variable domain, with remaining parts taken from reference TRBV11-2 and TRBJ1-2, reads EAGVAQSPRYKIIEKRQSVAFWCNPISGHATLYWYQQILGQGPKLLIQFQNNGVVDDSQLPKDRFSAERLKGVDSTLKIQPAKLEDSAVYLCASSLDSAPWGNYGYTFGSGTRLTVV.

The chain is built from TRBV25-1 and TRBJ2-5; no definite D call. V was clipped by 7 bases and J by 2 bases, with 17 bases between them. The CDR3 length is 15 residues. Germline V CDR1 and CDR2: MGHDK, SYGVNS. Written as DNA, the CDR3 is TGTGCCAGCACCGGACCCCTGGGGTTACAAGAGACCCAGTACTTC. Its translation: CASTGPLGLQETQYF.

This clone was seen once. The rearrangement links TRBV6-5 to TRBJ1-2; TRBD1 agrees at 7 bases. V was clipped by 4 bases and J by 7 bases; unmatched bases: 6. The CDR3 length is 13 residues. In germline, CDR1 is MNHEY, CDR2 SVGAGI. The CDR3 sequence is CASSLTGLRGYTF. The DNA for the CDR3 is TGTGCCAGCAGTTTGACAGGGTTACGTGGCTACACCTTC.

The rearrangement uses TRBV14 and TRBJ2-7, with TRBD1 matching 7 bases. V lost 5 bases and J lost 0; bases outside the gene matches: 10. CDR1 and CDR2 from the germline V gene are SGHDN and FVKESK. This CDR3 contains 16 residues. The CDR3 region is CASSVLQGTPSYEQYF. CDR3 DNA: TGTGCCAGCAGCGTACTACAGGGGACCCCCTCCTACGAGCAGTACTTC.

The gene calls are TRBV9 and TRBJ2-7; the match to TRBD2 covers 7 bases. V shed 10 bases, J shed 2 bases, and the junction held 6 bases outside the gene matches. The CDR3 is made up of 12 amino acids. Germline assignment: CDR1 SGDLS and CDR2 YYNGEE. This chain's CDR3 is CASGAGAYEQYF. CDR3 bases: TGTGCCTCCGGGGCGGGGGCCTACGAGCAGTACTTC.

The V and J genes are TRBV6-1 and TRBJ1-5; D is undetermined. V gave up 4 bases and J gave up 4 bases, with 11 bases separating them. Germline CDR1 reads MNHNS; CDR2 reads SASEGT. This CDR3 contains 14 residues. The CDR3 spells CASSAVAPNQPQHF. Here the CDR3 DNA reads TGTGCCAGCAGTGCGGTAGCTCCAAATCAGCCCCAGCATTTT.

This rearrangement joins TRBV7-2 to TRBJ2-5; 8 bases map to TRBD1. Per germline, CDR1 SGHTA and CDR2 FQGNSA. This CDR3 is 14 amino acids long. Unmatched junction bases numbered 7, after V lost 5 bases and J lost 5 bases. The CDR3 sequence: CASSPGQGSETQYF. The DNA of the CDR3 is TGTGCCAGCAGCCCCGGACAGGGTTCGGAGACCCAGTACTTC.

This sequence joins TRBV4-2 and TRBJ2-5; TRBD1 matches at 9 bases. The CDR3 runs 16 residues. Germline lookup yields CDR1 LGHNA and CDR2 YNFKEQ. J gave up 1 base and V 4 bases, and 7 bases lay outside the gene matches. The DNA for the CDR3 is TGTGCCAGCAGCCTAACGGACAGGGGCCTCCAAGAGACCCAGTACTTC. Its translation: CASSLTDRGLQETQYF.

V is TRBV28 and J is TRBJ2-2, with D unresolved. Germline V lookup: CDR1 MDHEN, CDR2 SYDVKM. V was cut by 5 bases and J by 2 bases, with 12 bases left in between. The CDR3 is 15 amino acids. This chain's CDR3 is CASSPPLGNTGELFF. In DNA form, the CDR3 reads TGTGCCAGCAGTCCCCCCCTGGGAAACACCGGGGAGCTGTTTTTT. Full variable domain (outside the CDR3, taken from reference TRBV28 and TRBJ2-2): DVKVTQSSRYLVKRTGEKVFLECVQDMDHENMFWYRQDPGLGLRLIYFSYDVKMKEKGDIPEGYSVSREKKERFSLILESASTNQTSMYLCASSPPLGNTGELFFGEGSRLTVL.

The V call is TRBV6-1, the J call TRBJ2-1; 8 bases map to TRBD2. V trimming: 10 bases; J trimming: 9 bases; junction bases outside the gene matches: 14. Per the germline V gene, CDR1 is MNHNS and CDR2 is SASEGT. The CDR3 loop spans 14 amino acids. The CDR3 nucleotides are TGTGCCACCGGGTCGGGGACTAGTATCTTTGAGCAGTTCTTC. Translating it yields CATGSGTSIFEQFF.

Only a few counts were recorded for this clone. The V gene is TRBV11-2, the J gene TRBJ1-1, with TRBD1 matching 7 bases. Germline loops: CDR1 SGHAT, CDR2 FQNNGV. This CDR3 spans 11 amino acids. The trim removed 3 bases at V and 10 bases at J, leaving 2 bases unmatched. This CDR3 reads CASSLAGGAFF. The CDR3, as DNA: TGTGCCAGCAGCTTGGCAGGGGGAGCTTTCTTT.

The chain is built from TRBV6-5 and TRBJ1-3, with D hard to call. This CDR3 has 16 residues. Germline V gene lookup returns CDR1 MNHEY and CDR2 SVGAGI. V was cut by 3 bases and J by 4 bases, with 16 bases left in between. The CDR3 region has the DNA TGTGCCAGCAGTTATGATGAGGGTCCGTTCGGAAACACCATATATTTT. Translated: CASSYDEGPFGNTIYF.

The chain carries TRBV4-1 and TRBJ2-1; the D is unclear. CDR3 length: 16 amino acids. Trimming removed 0 bases at V and 14 bases at J, with 23 bases between. Germline loops: CDR1 MGHRA, CDR2 YSYEKL. CDR3: CASSQDRVSALSREFF. The CDR3 DNA follows: TGCGCCAGCAGCCAAGATCGAGTTTCGGCCTTGAGTCGGGAGTTCTTC.

The rearrangement links TRBV9 to TRBJ2-7, with 9 bases that match TRBD2. The V gene's germline CDR1 is SGDLS and CDR2 YYNGEE. Germline trimming cut 4 bases from V and 0 bases from J; bases unmatched to any gene: 8. CDR3 size: 16 residues. CDR3 amino acids: CASSSWGSGGSYEQYF. The CDR3 coding sequence is TGTGCCAGCAGCTCCTGGGGTAGCGGGGGCTCCTACGAGCAGTACTTC.

This chain connects TRBV28 to TRBJ1-5; D gene ambiguous. Trimming removed 8 bases at V and 6 bases at J, with 11 bases between. The CDR3 is 12 residues long. Germline V lookup: CDR1 MDHEN, CDR2 SYDVKM. The CDR3, as DNA: TGTGCCAGCCGGGAGGAGGGTCAGCCCCAGCATTTT. It codes for CASREEGQPQHF.

This chain connects TRBV9 to TRBJ1-2; D remains unclear. V lost 0 bases and J lost 5, with 8 bases in between. Germline values: CDR1 SGDLS, CDR2 YYNGEE. This CDR3 is 13 amino acids long. The CDR3 sequence: CASSVGLKYGYTF. The CDR3 DNA follows: TGTGCCAGCAGCGTAGGCCTGAAATATGGCTACACCTTC.

This clone was counted between two and nine times. The J gene is TRBJ2-7, the V gene TRBV2; D gene unclear. Germline CDR1 and CDR2: SNHLY and FYNNEI. The germline V and J ends were trimmed by 6 bases and 3 bases, with 9 bases remaining between them. The CDR3 extends over 12 amino acids. The CDR3 loop reads CASRSDVYEQYF. The CDR3 nucleotides read TGTGCCAGCAGAAGCGATGTCTACGAGCAGTACTTC.

This rearrangement joins TRBV27 to TRBJ2-7; 13 nucleotides align to TRBD2. The germline gives CDR1 MNHEY, CDR2 SMNVEV (reference sequence). The V segment lost 6 bases and the J segment 5 bases; nucleotides outside the gene matches: 4. This CDR3 is 14 amino acids long. The CDR3 here is CASRTSGRAHEQYF. The CDR3 nucleotides read TGTGCCAGCAGAACTAGCGGGAGGGCCCACGAGCAGTACTTC.

This clone was observed a few times. The chain is built from TRBV18 and TRBJ2-7, with a tentative D call TRBD1 (5 bases). This CDR3 has 14 amino acids. Germline V gene lookup returns CDR1 KGHSH and CDR2 LQKENI. V shed 1 base and J shed 0 bases, with 7 bases lying between them. The CDR3 spells CASSPQQASYEQYF. DNA for the CDR3: TGTGCCAGCTCACCACAACAGGCCTCCTACGAGCAGTACTTC.

The J gene is TRBJ2-1, the V gene TRBV4-2; TRBD2 agrees at 8 bases. Trimming took 1 base from V and 16 from J; bases not matched to a gene: 9. The germline gives CDR1 LGHNA, CDR2 YNFKEQ. The CDR3 extends over 13 amino acids. The CDR3: CASSQGLAGAEFF. In DNA form, the CDR3 reads TGTGCCAGCAGCCAAGGTCTAGCGGGCGCGGAATTCTTC.

The rearrangement joins TRBV19 to TRBJ2-5; D ambiguous. Germline V CDR1 and CDR2: LNHDA, SQIVND (reference sequence). Trimming stripped 3 bases from V and 4 bases from J, with 9 bases between. The length of the CDR3 is 13 residues. CDR3 residues: CASSILGAETQYF. As DNA, the CDR3 is TGTGCCAGTAGTATCTTGGGTGCAGAGACCCAGTACTTC.